The 9 T cell receptor beta chains reported below all come from one sample, sequenced in a study of blood T cell repertoires in COVID-19. Using immunoSEQ multiplex PCR, the repertoire was profiled, and TCRdb retains in-frame clones only, with some absent. Seen here are about 250,000 clones, 83% observed once, and the top ten hold roughly 5.5%. Sequenced material: peripheral blood. The receptors stem from a human donor in a cohort sampled during active COVID-19.

The chain has TRBV19 and TRBJ1-5; D remains unclear. This CDR3 comprises 14 residues. Germline V gene lookup returns CDR1 LNHDA and CDR2 SQIVND (reference sequence). The V end was cut by 6 bases, the J end by 6 bases, with 15 bases between. The CDR3 DNA sequence: TGTGCCAGTAGCGTTGGTCGCGTCCGTCAGCCCCAGCATTTT. It translates to CASSVGRVRQPQHF.

The rearrangement uses TRBV5-6 and TRBJ1-5, with D possibly TRBD1 on 6 matching bases. The ends were cut back, 0 bases at V and 4 bases at J, with 14 bases in the middle. The germline CDR1 and CDR2 sequences are SGHDT and YYEEEE. The CDR3 contains 16 residues. The CDR3 spells CASSLGRTAWNQPQHF. For the CDR3, the DNA is TGTGCCAGCAGCTTGGGGAGGACAGCATGGAATCAGCCCCAGCATTTT.

Points on this clone: The sample has other DNA sequences that encode this CDR3 too. V gene TRBV30 combines with J gene TRBJ1-6, with D unresolved. V was pared by 1 base and J by 3 bases, with 7 bases between. This CDR3 contains 14 residues. Germline-derived CDR1 and CDR2 are GTSNPN and SVGIG (reference sequence). CDR3: CAWSGGLYNSPLHF. In nucleotides, the CDR3 is TGTGCCTGGAGTGGCGGACTCTATAATTCACCCCTCCACTTT.

This clone was seen many times. The rearrangement links TRBV28 to TRBJ2-1; 11 bases agree with TRBD2. CDR3 length: 16 amino acids. CDR1 MDHEN and CDR2 SYDVKM come from the germline V gene. Trimming cost V 6 bases and J 8 bases; bases outside gene matches: 12. Here the CDR3 DNA reads TGTGCCAGCAGCCCCCTTACTAGCGGGAGTGGCGATGAGCAGTTCTTC. Translated, it gives CASSPLTSGSGDEQFF.

The chain uses TRBV7-3 and TRBJ2-3, with D maybe TRBD2 (5 bases). V lost 0 bases and J 1 base, leaving 17 bases between the germline ends. In germline, CDR1 is SGHTA, CDR2 FQGTGA. CDR3 size: 18 residues. CDR3 DNA sequence: TGTGCCAGCAGCTTAACGGTGGACTTTCCTCTAGGCACAGATACGCAGTATTTT. The encoded protein is CASSLTVDFPLGTDTQYF.

Only one count was recorded for this clone. J is TRBJ2-7 and V is TRBV25-1, with D perhaps TRBD1 (6 bases). CDR1 is MGHDK, CDR2 SYGVNS, per germline. V lost 5 bases and J 4 bases, leaving 15 bases between the germline ends. The CDR3 has 14 residues. This chain's CDR3 is CASSTPGHLYEQYF. The CDR3 nucleotides read TGTGCCAGCAGTACCCCGGGACACCTTTACGAGCAGTACTTC.

The rearrangement joins TRBV6-5 to TRBJ2-1, with D maybe TRBD2 (7 bases). The CDR3 is 13 residues long. Germline V gene lookup returns CDR1 MNHEY and CDR2 SVGAGI. V was clipped by 6 bases and J by 7 bases, with 13 bases between them. This CDR3 is CASREGGYNEQFF. The CDR3 coding sequence is TGTGCCAGCAGAGAGGGGGGGTATAATGAGCAGTTCTTC.

This chain links TRBV5-6 with TRBJ1-5, with 7 nucleotides matching TRBD1. The CDR3 is made up of 15 amino acids. Germline CDR1 is SGHDT and CDR2 is YYEEEE. Unmatched junction bases numbered 6, after V lost 4 bases and J lost 2 bases. In nucleotides, the CDR3 is TGTGCCAGCAGCCTGGCCGGGACAGGCAATCAGCCCCAGCATTTT. This encodes CASSLAGTGNQPQHF.

The CDR3 bases are TGTGCCAGCAGCTTGTTTACTAGCCCAGGCACAGATACGCAGTATTTT. Translation: CASSLFTSPGTDTQYF. The V call is TRBV5-4, the J call TRBJ2-3; D may be TRBD2 (6 bases). The CDR3 sequence is 16 residues long. Trimming cost V 1 base and J 1 base, with 13 bases left between them. Per the germline V gene, CDR1 is SGHNT and CDR2 is YYREEE (reference sequence).